Following are 2 T cell receptor beta chains from one sample sequenced in a study of blood T cell repertoires in COVID-19. Data came from immunoSEQ multiplex PCR; TCRdb stores just in-frame clones and leaves some out. The sample includes fewer than 350,000 clones, about 86% of them seen just once. Source material: peripheral blood. The origin of the receptors is a woman aged 55-70 years with active or convalescent COVID-19.

The rearrangement links TRBV21-1 to TRBJ2-7; TRBD1, the table's D call, was not compared with the DNA. TRBV21-1 is given as a pseudogene. This CDR3 is built from 15 residues. The CDR3 sequence is CASSRDRGDSYEQYF. The CDR3 bases are TGTGCCAGCAGCAGAGACAGGGGGGATTCCTACGAGCAGTACTTC.

With respect to this clone: The sample contains more than one DNA sequence encoding this CDR3. The chain employs TRBV12-3 or TRBV12-4 and TRBJ1-2; no firm D call. Trimming removed 4 bases from V and 2 bases from J, with 5 bases in between. The CDR3 has 12 amino acids. CDR3 in amino acids: CASSSGNYGYTF. CDR3 DNA: TGTGCCAGCAGTTCCGGGAACTATGGCTACACCTTC.